Below are 16 T cell receptor beta chains sequenced from a single sample in a study of Ad26.COV2.S vaccination and SARS-CoV-2 variants (dated by TCRdb to the early 2020s). The treatment or condition tag for this specimen amounts to: around 19 received Ad26.COV2.S at low or high dose, single or two shots; 5 received placebo; per-sample allocation not given. Repertoires of vaccine and placebo recipients were sequenced from samples taken on day 63 after the first injection. Library method: the immunoSEQ multiplex PCR assay. The clones in this table, taken by TCRdb from immuneACCESS, are in-frame only. Not every clone is retained; where verified, under half of the shortfall comes from an unresolved V gene, and the cause of the rest is unknown. Here the sample has under 600,000 clones; 89% occur a single time. The top ten clonotypes cover 1.5% to 2% of the sample. Here the sequenced sample was peripheral blood, taken in a trial of Ad26.COV2.S vaccine versus placebo. These receptors were taken from a person aged 18-65 years who received the Ad26.COV2.S COVID-19 vaccine or a placebo.

This chain's CDR3 is CASRPKSGDNEQFF. CDR3 nucleotides: TGCGCCAGCAGACCCAAATCAGGGGACAATGAGCAGTTCTTC. The chain has TRBV5-1 and TRBJ2-1; tentative D call: TRBD1 (6 bases). Trimming cost V 5 bases and J 5 bases, with 14 bases left between them. CDR3 size: 14 residues. Germline V lookup: CDR1 SGHRS, CDR2 YFSETQ.

The rearrangement joins TRBV11-2 to TRBJ2-5, with TRBD2 matching over 13 bases. The CDR3 contains 16 residues. J gave up 5 bases and V 3 bases, and 6 bases lay outside the gene matches. Germline CDR1 is SGHAT and CDR2 is FQNNGV. CDR3: CASSFTSGRAWETQYF. The CDR3 region has the DNA TGTGCCAGCAGCTTCACTAGCGGGAGGGCCTGGGAGACCCAGTACTTC.

CDR3 in amino acids: CASSPELDHGNTIYF. The CDR3 DNA sequence: TGTGCCAGCAGTCCGGAGCTCGATCACGGAAACACCATATATTTT. The rearrangement joins TRBV6-6 to TRBJ1-3; D unresolved. Germline CDR1 reads MNHNY; CDR2 reads SVGAGI (reference sequence). This CDR3 contains 15 residues. V was pared by 5 bases and J by 4 bases, with 15 bases between.

This chain links TRBV5-8 with TRBJ2-2, with 8 bases fitting TRBD2. The germline V gene has CDR1 SGHTS and CDR2 YDEGEE. J gave up 5 bases and V 7 bases, and 7 bases lay outside the gene matches. This CDR3 region has 14 residues. The CDR3 region has the DNA TGTGCCAGCGAGGGACTAGGGAGGACCGGGGAGCTGTTTTTT. It encodes CASEGLGRTGELFF. Full variable domain (missing parts from reference TRBV5-8 and TRBJ2-2): EAGVTQSPTHLIKTRGQQATLRCSPISGHTSVYWYQQALGLGLQFLLWYDEGEERNRGNFPPRFSGRQFPNYSSELNVNALELEDSALYLCASEGLGRTGELFFGEGSRLTVL.

This clone was found once. The rearrangement links TRBV7-9 to TRBJ2-3; 7 positions match TRBD2. Unmatched junction bases numbered 8, after V lost 1 base and J lost 4 bases. CDR1 is SEHNR, CDR2 FQNEAQ, per germline (reference sequence). The CDR3 contains 16 residues. CDR3 region: CASSLGGALAADTQYF. The CDR3 bases are TGTGCCAGCAGCTTAGGAGGGGCTCTAGCGGCAGATACGCAGTATTTT.

CDR3 bases: TGTGCCAGCAGTTACTCTTTAGACCCGGCCACAGATACGCAGTATTTT. As protein: CASSYSLDPATDTQYF. The V call is TRBV6-6, the J call TRBJ2-3; D gene unclear. V was trimmed by 0 bases and J by 2 bases, leaving 12 bases between them. This CDR3 contains 16 residues. Germline assignment: CDR1 MNHNY and CDR2 SVGAGI (reference sequence).

The genes are TRBV6-5 and TRBJ1-5, with 10 bases lining up with TRBD1. The CDR3 spans 14 residues. The V and J ends lost 7 bases and 7 bases, in that order; junction bases with no gene match: 7. Germline assignment: CDR1 MNHEY and CDR2 SVGAGI. CDR3 region: CASMRQGAGQPQHF. CDR3 DNA sequence: TGTGCCAGCATGAGACAGGGGGCTGGACAGCCCCAGCATTTT.

This clone showed up just once. This sequence joins TRBV7-8 and TRBJ1-3; D is perhaps TRBD1 (5 bases). The CDR3 has 17 residues. The germline V and J ends were trimmed by 2 bases and 0 bases, with 14 bases remaining between them. The germline V gene encodes CDR1 SGHVS and CDR2 FQNEAQ. The CDR3 sequence: CASSLNRQRPSGNTIYF. Written as DNA, the CDR3 is TGTGCCAGCAGCTTAAATCGACAGAGACCCTCTGGAAACACCATATATTTT.

The chain combines TRBV7-8 with TRBJ1-3, with D tentatively TRBD1 (5 bases). Germline CDR1 SGHVS, CDR2 FQNEAQ. The V end was cut by 6 bases, the J end by 2 bases, with 14 bases between. The length of the CDR3 is 15 residues. The CDR3 nucleotides are TGTGCCAGCAGGGGACCCTACAGCACTGGAAACACCATATATTTT. Its protein is CASRGPYSTGNTIYF.

This clone was recorded once. The chain joins TRBV4-1 to TRBJ2-4; TRBD2 matches 8 bases. V dropped 3 bases and J dropped 3; count of bases not matched to a gene: 10. The CDR3 loop spans 17 amino acids. Germline V gene sequence: CDR1 MGHRA, CDR2 YSYEKL. CDR3 residues: CASSQGSGKGDKNIQYF. The DNA of the CDR3 is TGCGCCAGCAGCCAGGGTAGCGGGAAAGGGGACAAAAACATTCAGTACTTC.

The CDR3 loop is CASGLDNHGYTF. The CDR3 DNA sequence: TGTGCTAGTGGTTTGGACAACCATGGCTACACCTTC. V and J are TRBV12-5 and TRBJ1-2, with no clear D. The ends were cut back, 1 base at V and 6 bases at J, with 6 bases in the middle. Looked up from germline, CDR1 is LGHNT and CDR2 is FRNRAP. This CDR3 has 12 amino acids.

J is TRBJ2-7 and V is TRBV7-3, with TRBD1 as a possible D gene (6 bases). Germline V CDR1 and CDR2: SGHTA, FQGTGA. The CDR3 length is 14 residues. Deletions cut 3 bases from V and 5 bases from J, with 14 bases between. CDR3 coding DNA: TGTGCCAGCAGCTTTCAGGGGATGGAGGACGAGCAGTACTTC. Translating it yields CASSFQGMEDEQYF.

Turning to this clone: Additional DNA sequences in this sample encode the identical CDR3. This chain links TRBV29-1 with TRBJ2-7; 10 nucleotides match TRBD2. V was clipped by 4 bases and J by 2 bases; unmatched bases: 2. The CDR3 runs to 13 residues. Germline CDR1 SQVTM, CDR2 ANQGSEA. In DNA, the CDR3 is TGCAGCGTTGTAACTAGCGGGACCTACGAGCAGTACTTC. Amino acid sequence: CSVVTSGTYEQYF.

Regarding this clone: Within the sample, other DNA sequences also encode this same CDR3. J is TRBJ2-7 and V is TRBV6-5; TRBD2 matches at 13 bases. Germline values: CDR1 MNHEY, CDR2 SVGAGI. V lost 0 bases, J lost 2 bases, and 1 base stayed unmatched. The CDR3 length is 16 residues. Here the CDR3 reads CASSYSGTSGTYEQYF. The CDR3 DNA sequence: TGTGCCAGCAGTTACTCAGGGACTAGCGGGACCTACGAGCAGTACTTC.

This clone was seen a single time. The chain carries TRBV9 and TRBJ2-7; D is tentatively TRBD1 or TRBD2 (5 bases each). The germline V gene encodes CDR1 SGDLS and CDR2 YYNGEE. V gave up 3 bases and J gave up 0 bases, with 13 bases separating them. The CDR3 contains 15 residues. Written as DNA, the CDR3 is TGTGCCAGCAGCGCTGGGGACCGAACCTCCTACGAGCAGTACTTC. Its translation is CASSAGDRTSYEQYF.

This clone was detected ten times or more. The J gene is TRBJ2-1, the V gene TRBV24-1; 14 positions agree with TRBD2. The CDR3 contains 16 residues. With 4 bases clipped from V and 8 bases from J, the junction kept 6 bases outside the gene matches. CDR1 is KGHDR, CDR2 SFDVKD, per germline. DNA of the CDR3: TGTGCCACCAGTGAGCCCGGGACTAGCGGGAGCTATGAGCAGTTCTTC. It is translated as CATSEPGTSGSYEQFF.